Following are 28 T cell receptor beta chains from one sample sequenced in a study of blood T cell repertoires in COVID-19. Data came from immunoSEQ multiplex PCR; TCRdb stores just in-frame clones and leaves some out. Seen here are roughly 240,000 clones, 84% observed once, and the top ten hold about 2.1%. Sequences were obtained from peripheral blood. These receptors originate from a man in his forties who had recovered from COVID-19.

J is TRBJ2-5 and V is TRBV9, with D perhaps TRBD2 (6 bases). The V and J ends lost 3 bases and 5 bases respectively, with 17 bases between them. Germline CDR1 is SGDLS and CDR2 is YYNGEE. This CDR3 has 15 amino acids. Here the CDR3 DNA reads TGTGCCAGCAGCGGAACTAGCATCTCACAGGAGACCCAGTACTTC. Translated, it gives CASSGTSISQETQYF.

On this clone: One end of the junction varies from germline; a read error may be responsible. The rearrangement uses TRBV18 and TRBJ1-1; no reliable D call. The CDR3 has 14 amino acids. The germline V gene has CDR1 KGHSH and CDR2 LQKENI. The chain's CDR3 is CASSPARTPRQVVF. The DNA of the CDR3 is TGTGCCAGCTCACCAGCGCGAACCCCGCGGCAAGTTGTCTTT.

This clone was found a few times. The J gene is TRBJ2-2, the V gene TRBV30; maybe TRBD2 (5 bases). The CDR3 length is 15 residues. Germline CDR1 GTSNPN, CDR2 SVGIG (reference sequence). The V gene lost 7 bases and the J gene lost 3 bases, with 18 bases spanning the gap. The DNA of the CDR3 is TGTGCCTCCACCGGGGATAGCGATTACACCGGGGAGCTGTTTTTT. This codes for CASTGDSDYTGELFF.

The chain carries TRBV6-1 and TRBJ1-4; 12 nucleotides match TRBD1. Trimming took 2 bases from V and 3 from J; bases not matched to a gene: 10. There are 19 residues in the CDR3. CDR1 and CDR2 from the germline V gene are MNHNS and SASEGT. For the CDR3, the DNA is TGTGCCAGCAGTGAATACCGGGACAGGGGGCTCAAGGCTAATGAAAAACTGTTTTTT. This translates into CASSEYRDRGLKANEKLFF.

CDR3 coding DNA: TGCGCCAGCAGCTCCCCCGCCCGCGGACAGGGCGTTTGGGGCACTGAAGCTTTCTTT. It translates to CASSSPARGQGVWGTEAFF. The V and J genes are TRBV5-1 and TRBJ1-1; 8 positions match TRBD1. CDR1 and CDR2 from the germline V gene are SGHRS and YFSETQ. CDR3 length equals 19 residues. Trimming removed 3 bases from V and 4 bases from J; junction bases left unmatched: 20. The full variable domain, its missing parts supplied by reference TRBV5-1 and TRBJ1-1, is KAGVTQTPRYLIKTRGQQVTLSCSPISGHRSVSWYQQTPGQGLQFLFEYFSETQRNKGNFPGRFSGRQFSNSRSEMNVSTLELGDSALYLCASSSPARGQGVWGTEAFFGQGTRLTVV.

This chain links TRBV28 with TRBJ1-1; D is uncertain. The germline V and J ends were trimmed by 5 bases and 8 bases, with 9 bases remaining between them. Germline-derived CDR1 and CDR2 are MDHEN and SYDVKM. The CDR3 extends over 11 amino acids. The CDR3 loop reads CASSPRSEAFF. CDR3 nucleotides: TGTGCCAGCAGTCCGAGGTCGGAAGCTTTCTTT.

The rearrangement uses TRBV7-4 and TRBJ1-2; possibly TRBD1 for D (6 bases). CDR1 and CDR2 (germline): SGHVT, SQSDAQ. The V end was cut by 5 bases, the J end by 3 bases, with 13 bases between. The CDR3 runs 14 residues. This chain's CDR3 is CASSVRDNDYGYTF. In DNA form, the CDR3 reads TGTGCCAGCAGCGTCCGGGACAACGACTATGGCTACACCTTC.

V and J are TRBV5-1 and TRBJ2-3; 12 positions match TRBD2. The CDR3 extends over 15 amino acids. CDR1 SGHRS and CDR2 YFSETQ come from the germline V gene. Losses at the gene ends were 4 bases for V and 3 bases for J; bases not matched to a gene: 3. For the CDR3, the DNA is TGCGCCAGCAGCATAGGGACTAGCGGGACAGATACGCAGTATTTT. Its protein product is CASSIGTSGTDTQYF. Full variable domain (missing parts from reference TRBV5-1 and TRBJ2-3): KAGVTQTPRYLIKTRGQQVTLSCSPISGHRSVSWYQQTPGQGLQFLFEYFSETQRNKGNFPGRFSGRQFSNSRSEMNVSTLELGDSALYLCASSIGTSGTDTQYFGPGTRLTVL.

The J gene is TRBJ2-2, the V gene TRBV5-6; possible D gene TRBD2, 5 bases. Between the trimmed V and J ends, which lost 0 bases and 2 bases, there was a span of 8 bases. This CDR3 contains 15 residues. Per the germline V gene, CDR1 is SGHDT and CDR2 is YYEEEE. The CDR3 here is CASSLGGRNTGELFF. Written as DNA, the CDR3 is TGTGCCAGCAGCTTGGGAGGGCGAAACACCGGGGAGCTGTTTTTT.

This chain uses TRBV5-1 with TRBJ2-1; 10 bases align to TRBD2. The germline gives CDR1 SGHRS, CDR2 YFSETQ. J lost 7 bases, V lost 1 base, and 5 bases had no gene match. The CDR3 has 15 residues. The CDR3 coding sequence is TGCGCCAGCAGCTTGTGGACTAGCGGTCTAAATGAGCAGTTCTTC. Translated: CASSLWTSGLNEQFF.

The V and J genes are TRBV27 and TRBJ1-5, with D tentatively TRBD1 (6 bases). This CDR3 has 16 amino acids. The V end lost 5 bases, the J end lost 5 bases, and 19 bases lay between the germline ends. The germline CDR1 and CDR2 sequences are MNHEY and SMNVEV (reference sequence). The CDR3 nucleotides read TGTGCCAGCAGTCAACGGTCCGGGACAACGGATCAGCCCCAGCATTTT. Translating gives CASSQRSGTTDQPQHF.

J is TRBJ2-7 and V is TRBV19, with 8 bases identical to TRBD2. CDR3 length: 16 amino acids. Germline loops: CDR1 LNHDA, CDR2 SQIVND (reference sequence). With 3 bases clipped from V and 7 bases from J, the junction kept 14 bases outside the gene matches. The CDR3 reads CASSMGSSGRRNEQYF. The CDR3 DNA reads as TGTGCCAGTAGTATGGGATCCAGCGGGAGAAGAAATGAGCAGTACTTC.

The gene calls are TRBV5-5 and TRBJ2-1; 10 bases line up with TRBD2. The germline CDR1 and CDR2 sequences are SGHKS and YYEKEE (reference sequence). This CDR3 comprises 16 residues. V lost 4 bases and J lost 8; bases outside the gene matches: 12. The CDR3 DNA sequence: TGTGCCAGCAGCCAGCCCCTAGCGGGGGCTGGGGATGAGCAGTTCTTC. Amino acids: CASSQPLAGAGDEQFF. The entire variable domain, with the rest obtained from reference TRBV5-5 and TRBJ2-1, is as follows: DAGVTQSPTHLIKTRGQQVTLRCSPISGHKSVSWYQQVLGQGPQFIFQYYEKEERGRGNFPDRFSARQFPNYSSELNVNALLLGDSALYLCASSQPLAGAGDEQFFGPGTRLTVL.

This clone is a singleton in its sample. V gene TRBV5-6 combines with J gene TRBJ2-5; 8 nucleotides align to TRBD2. The CDR3 has 14 amino acids. The V and J ends lost 2 bases and 5 bases, in that order; junction bases with no gene match: 5. Germline V gives CDR1 SGHDT, CDR2 YYEEEE. CDR3 residues: CASSLAGAGETQYF. For the CDR3, the DNA is TGTGCCAGCAGCTTAGCGGGGGCAGGGGAGACCCAGTACTTC.

The chain has TRBV4-1 and TRBJ1-2; maybe TRBD1 (5 bases). The CDR3 totals 15 residues. In germline, CDR1 is MGHRA, CDR2 YSYEKL. The V end lost 2 bases, the J end lost 3 bases, and 13 bases lay between the germline ends. CDR3 residues: CASSQTRQPDYGYTF. CDR3 DNA sequence: TGCGCCAGCAGCCAAACCCGACAGCCAGACTATGGCTACACCTTC.

The chain couples TRBV5-1 to TRBJ2-2, with 8 nucleotides matching TRBD1. V dropped 0 bases and J dropped 7; count of bases not matched to a gene: 2. The CDR3 is 14 residues long. CDR1 is SGHRS, CDR2 YFSETQ, per germline. The chain's CDR3 is CASSLGTGYGELFF. CDR3 coding DNA: TGCGCCAGCAGCTTGGGGACAGGGTACGGGGAGCTGTTTTTT.

Within the sample, this clone is medium-sized. J is TRBJ2-7 and V is TRBV6-2 or TRBV6-3, with 8 bases identical to TRBD1. Germline loops: CDR1 MNHEY, CDR2 SVGEGT. This CDR3 is built from 13 residues. V lost 2 bases to trimming and J lost 5 bases; unmatched junction nucleotides: 2. The CDR3 DNA reads TGTGCCAGCAGTTACGCGGACAGGGACGAGCAGTACTTC. Translation gives CASSYADRDEQYF.

The V gene is TRBV10-1, the J gene TRBJ2-2, with a tentative D call TRBD2 (6 bases). V shed 8 bases and J shed 0 bases, with 13 bases lying between them. There are 15 residues in the CDR3. Germline V gene lookup returns CDR1 WNHNN and CDR2 SYGVQD (reference sequence). Written as DNA, the CDR3 is TGCGCCAGCTCTTTTAGCGGAGCGAACACCGGGGAGCTGTTTTTT. Protein product: CASSFSGANTGELFF.

The J gene is TRBJ2-7, the V gene TRBV4-1; D ambiguous. The CDR3 loop spans 13 amino acids. Germline CDR1 MGHRA, CDR2 YSYEKL. Trimming took 2 bases from V and 1 from J, leaving 6 bases between them. In DNA, the CDR3 is TGCGCCAGCAGCCAATACCAGTCCTACGAGCAGTACTTC. This encodes CASSQYQSYEQYF.

This clone was found a few times. The chain combines TRBV21-1 with TRBJ1-1; the table's D call of TRBD1 was not tested on the DNA. TRBV21-1 is a known pseudogene. The CDR3 is 17 amino acids. CDR3 DNA: TGTGCCAGCAGCAAAGCGGGGACAGGGTTTGGGGACACTGAAGCTTTCTTT. Protein product: CASSKAGTGFGDTEAFF.

The CDR3 is CASSGSSYEQYF. The CDR3 region has the DNA TGTGCCAGCAGCGGGAGTTCCTACGAGCAGTACTTC. This rearrangement joins TRBV9 to TRBJ2-7; D is unresolved. This CDR3 has 12 amino acids. Trimming cost V 3 bases and J 1 base, with 5 bases left between them. Germline loops: CDR1 SGDLS, CDR2 YYNGEE.

This clone has a single count. This chain uses TRBV7-2 with TRBJ2-5; no definite D call. This CDR3 has 13 residues. Trimming took off 2 bases at V and 3 bases at J, with 7 bases between the two ends. Germline CDR1 and CDR2: SGHTA and FQGNSA. CDR3 in DNA: TGTGCCAGCAGCTTACGCCGGGAAGAGACCCAGTACTTC. This translates into CASSLRREETQYF.

The chain recombines TRBV7-2 with TRBJ1-2; 11 positions agree with TRBD1. CDR3 length: 16 residues. Germline-derived CDR1 and CDR2 are SGHTA and FQGNSA. With V trimmed by 1 base and J by 8 bases, 9 bases remained unmatched. CDR3 nucleotide sequence: TGTGCCAGCAGCTTAGTCCCCGGGACAGGGGGGGGCGGCTACACCTTC. This sequence encodes CASSLVPGTGGGGYTF.

The chain recombines TRBV10-3 with TRBJ2-3, with 7 bases that match TRBD1. V dropped 4 bases and J dropped 3; count of bases not matched to a gene: 7. The CDR3 spans 15 residues. From germline, CDR1 is ENHRY and CDR2 SYGVKD. The CDR3 sequence is CAISGQSGGTDTQYF. As DNA, the CDR3 is TGTGCCATCAGTGGCCAGTCAGGGGGTACAGATACGCAGTATTTT.

The rearrangement uses TRBV24-1 and TRBJ2-1, with 10 bases aligning to TRBD1. Germline trimming cut 6 bases from V and 6 bases from J; bases unmatched to any gene: 7. This CDR3 has 15 residues. CDR1 is KGHDR and CDR2 is SFDVKD in the germline V gene. CDR3 sequence reads: CATSRTGQGTNEQFF. The CDR3, as DNA: TGTGCCACCAGTAGAACGGGACAGGGGACCAATGAGCAGTTCTTC.

This clone has a single count. The chain carries TRBV27 and TRBJ1-1, with unresolved D. V was cut by 6 bases and J by 1 base, with 9 bases left in between. This CDR3 has 13 residues. Germline V gives CDR1 MNHEY, CDR2 SMNVEV (reference sequence). The CDR3 reads CASSRQENTEAFF. The CDR3 coding sequence is TGTGCCAGCAGCCGGCAGGAGAACACTGAAGCTTTCTTT.

This sequence joins TRBV24-1 and TRBJ2-5; 7 bases map to TRBD1. The V and J ends lost 12 bases and 1 base, in that order; junction bases with no gene match: 7. This CDR3 region has 13 residues. CDR1 and CDR2 (germline): KGHDR, SFDVKD. In DNA, the CDR3 is TGTGCCGCCAAATGGGACAGCCAAGAGACCCAGTACTTC. It encodes CAAKWDSQETQYF.

The rearrangement links TRBV25-1 to TRBJ2-3; maybe TRBD1 (6 bases). The CDR3 covers 16 residues. Germline CDR1 MGHDK, CDR2 SYGVNS. V dropped 4 bases and J dropped 3 bases, with 17 bases sitting between them. The CDR3 DNA reads as TGTGCCAGCAGTGCCTCCGCTGGGGGCGCGACAGATACGCAGTATTTT. Residues: CASSASAGGATDTQYF. Using reference TRBV25-1 and TRBJ2-3 for the parts outside the CDR3, the full variable domain is EADIYQTPRYLVIGTGKKITLECSQTMGHDKMYWYQQDPGMELHLIHYSYGVNSTEKGDLSSESTVSRIRTEHFPLTLESARPSHTSQYLCASSASAGGATDTQYFGPGTRLTVL.